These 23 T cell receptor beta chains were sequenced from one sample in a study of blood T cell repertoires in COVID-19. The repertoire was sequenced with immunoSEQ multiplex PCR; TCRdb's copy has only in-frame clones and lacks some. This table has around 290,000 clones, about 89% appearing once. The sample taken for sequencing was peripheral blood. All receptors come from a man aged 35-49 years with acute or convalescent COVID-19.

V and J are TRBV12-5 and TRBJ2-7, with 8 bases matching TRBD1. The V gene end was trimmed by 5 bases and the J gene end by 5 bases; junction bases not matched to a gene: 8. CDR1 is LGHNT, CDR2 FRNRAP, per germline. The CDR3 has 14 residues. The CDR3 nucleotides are TGTGCTAGTGGTCCTGGACAGGGTTTGGACGAGCAGTACTTC. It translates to CASGPGQGLDEQYF.

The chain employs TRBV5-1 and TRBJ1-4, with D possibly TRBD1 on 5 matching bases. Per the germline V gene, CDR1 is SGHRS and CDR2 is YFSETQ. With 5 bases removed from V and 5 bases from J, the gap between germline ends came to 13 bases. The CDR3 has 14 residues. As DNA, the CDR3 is TGCGCCAGCAGGGACGCGGGGACCAATGAAAAACTGTTTTTT. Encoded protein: CASRDAGTNEKLFF.

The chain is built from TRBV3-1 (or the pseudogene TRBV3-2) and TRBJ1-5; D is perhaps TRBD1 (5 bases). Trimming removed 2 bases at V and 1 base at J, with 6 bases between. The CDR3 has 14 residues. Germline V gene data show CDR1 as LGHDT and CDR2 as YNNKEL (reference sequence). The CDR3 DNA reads TGTGCCAGCAGCCAATGGGGCAGCAATCAGCCCCAGCATTTT. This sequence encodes CASSQWGSNQPQHF.

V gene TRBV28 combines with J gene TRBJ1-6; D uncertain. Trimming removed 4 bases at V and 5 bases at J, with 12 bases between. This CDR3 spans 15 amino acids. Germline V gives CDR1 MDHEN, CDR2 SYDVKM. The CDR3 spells CASSSGSGDNSPLHF. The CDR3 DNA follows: TGTGCCAGCAGTTCCGGGTCCGGGGATAATTCACCCCTCCACTTT.

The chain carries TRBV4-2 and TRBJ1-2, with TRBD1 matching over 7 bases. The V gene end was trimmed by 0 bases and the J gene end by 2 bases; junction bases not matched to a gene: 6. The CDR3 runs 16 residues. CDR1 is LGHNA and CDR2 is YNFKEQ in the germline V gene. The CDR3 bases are TGTGCCAGCAGCCAAGATGAAGGGGGCCCCAACTATGGCTACACCTTC. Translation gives CASSQDEGGPNYGYTF.

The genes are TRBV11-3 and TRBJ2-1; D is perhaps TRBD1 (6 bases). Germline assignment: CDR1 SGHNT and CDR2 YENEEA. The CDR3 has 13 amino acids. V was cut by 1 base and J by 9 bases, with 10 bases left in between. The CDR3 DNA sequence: TGTGCCAGCAGCTTAGGGACAGTGGGTGAGCAGTTCTTC. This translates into CASSLGTVGEQFF.

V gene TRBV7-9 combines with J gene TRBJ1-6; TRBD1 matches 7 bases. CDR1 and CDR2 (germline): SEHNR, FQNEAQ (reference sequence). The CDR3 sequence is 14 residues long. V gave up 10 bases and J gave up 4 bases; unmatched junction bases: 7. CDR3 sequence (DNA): TGTGCCACCTCCTCGGGACAGTATAATTCACCCCTCCACTTT. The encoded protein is CATSSGQYNSPLHF. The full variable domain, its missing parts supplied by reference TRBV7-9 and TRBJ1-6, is DTGVSQNPRHKITKRGQNVTFRCDPISEHNRLYWYRQTLGQGPEFLTYFQNEAQLEKSRLLSDRFSAERPKGSFSTLEIQRTEQGDSAMYLCATSSGQYNSPLHFGNGTRLTVT.

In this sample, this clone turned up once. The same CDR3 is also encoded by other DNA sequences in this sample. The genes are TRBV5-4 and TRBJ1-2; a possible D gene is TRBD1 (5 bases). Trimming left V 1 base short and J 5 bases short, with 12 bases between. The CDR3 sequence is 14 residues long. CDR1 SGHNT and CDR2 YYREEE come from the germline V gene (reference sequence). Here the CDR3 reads CASSLTGGGYGYTF. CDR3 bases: TGTGCCAGCAGCTTGACCGGGGGAGGTTATGGCTACACCTTC.

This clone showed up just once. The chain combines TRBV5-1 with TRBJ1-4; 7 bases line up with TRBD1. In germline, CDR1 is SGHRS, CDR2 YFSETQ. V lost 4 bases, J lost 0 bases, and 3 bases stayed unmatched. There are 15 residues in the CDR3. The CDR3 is CASSPGQPTNEKLFF. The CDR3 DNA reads TGCGCCAGCAGCCCGGGACAGCCAACTAATGAAAAACTGTTTTTT.

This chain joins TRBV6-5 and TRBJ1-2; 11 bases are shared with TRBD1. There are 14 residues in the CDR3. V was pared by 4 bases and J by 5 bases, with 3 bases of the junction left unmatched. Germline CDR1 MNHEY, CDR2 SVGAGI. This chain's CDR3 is CASSWTGGAYGYTF. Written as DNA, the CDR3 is TGTGCCAGCAGTTGGACAGGGGGCGCTTATGGCTACACCTTC.

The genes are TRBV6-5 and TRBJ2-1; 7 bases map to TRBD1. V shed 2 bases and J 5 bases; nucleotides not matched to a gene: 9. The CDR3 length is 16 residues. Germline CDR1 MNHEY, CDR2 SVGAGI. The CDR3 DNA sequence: TGTGCCAGCAGTTACGGCCGACAGGGACGGAACAATGAGCAGTTCTTC. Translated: CASSYGRQGRNNEQFF.

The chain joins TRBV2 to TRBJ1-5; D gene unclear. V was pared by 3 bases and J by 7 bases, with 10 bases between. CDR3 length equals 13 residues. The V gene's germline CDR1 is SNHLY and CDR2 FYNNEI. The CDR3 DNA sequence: TGTGCCAGCAGTGAGGAGGAGAGGCAGCCCCAGCATTTT. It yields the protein CASSEEERQPQHF.

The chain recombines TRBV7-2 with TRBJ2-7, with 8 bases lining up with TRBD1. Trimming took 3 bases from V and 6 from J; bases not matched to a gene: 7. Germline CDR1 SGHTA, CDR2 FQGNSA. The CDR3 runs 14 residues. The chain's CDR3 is CASSLTGAHGEQYF. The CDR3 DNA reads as TGTGCCAGCAGCTTGACAGGGGCCCACGGCGAGCAGTACTTC.

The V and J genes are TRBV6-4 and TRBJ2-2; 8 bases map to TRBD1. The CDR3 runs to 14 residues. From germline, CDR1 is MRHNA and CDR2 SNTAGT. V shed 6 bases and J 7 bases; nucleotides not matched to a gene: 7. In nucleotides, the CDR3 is TGTGCCAGCAGACTGGACAGGGCCGGCGGGGAGCTGTTTTTT. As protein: CASRLDRAGGELFF.

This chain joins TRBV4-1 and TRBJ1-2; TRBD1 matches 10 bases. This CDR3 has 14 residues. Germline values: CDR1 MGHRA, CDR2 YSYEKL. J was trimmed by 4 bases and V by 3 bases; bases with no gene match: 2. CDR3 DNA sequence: TGCGCCAGCAGCCAGACAGGGGGCCCCTATGGCTACACCTTC. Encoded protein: CASSQTGGPYGYTF.

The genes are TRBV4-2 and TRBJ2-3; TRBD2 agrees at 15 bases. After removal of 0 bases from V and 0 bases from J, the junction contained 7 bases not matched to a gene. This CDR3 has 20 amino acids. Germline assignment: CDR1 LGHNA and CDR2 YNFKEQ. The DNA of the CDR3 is TGTGCCAGCAGCCAAGATAAGGGACTAGCGGGGGGTTCCAGCACAGATACGCAGTATTTT. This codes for CASSQDKGLAGGSSTDTQYF.

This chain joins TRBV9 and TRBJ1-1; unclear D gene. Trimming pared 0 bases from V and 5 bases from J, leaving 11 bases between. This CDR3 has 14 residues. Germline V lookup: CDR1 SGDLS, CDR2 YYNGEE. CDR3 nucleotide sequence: TGTGCCAGCAGCGTAGGTCTAGGAAGAACTGAAGCTTTCTTT. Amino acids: CASSVGLGRTEAFF.

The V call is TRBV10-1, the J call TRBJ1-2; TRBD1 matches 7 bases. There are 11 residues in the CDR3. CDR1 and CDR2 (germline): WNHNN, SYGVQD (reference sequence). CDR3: CSWTGPIGYTF. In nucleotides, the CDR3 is TGCTCTTGGACAGGCCCTATTGGCTACACCTTC.

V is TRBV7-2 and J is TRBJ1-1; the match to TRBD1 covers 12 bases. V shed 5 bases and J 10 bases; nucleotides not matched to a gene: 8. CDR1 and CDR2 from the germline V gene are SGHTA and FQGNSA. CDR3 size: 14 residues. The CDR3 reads CASSRDRGLLGAFF. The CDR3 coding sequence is TGTGCCAGCAGCAGGGACAGGGGGCTGTTAGGAGCTTTCTTT. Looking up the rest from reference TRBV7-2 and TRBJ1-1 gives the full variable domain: GAGVSQSPSNKVTEKGKDVELRCDPISGHTALYWYRQSLGQGLEFLIYFQGNSAPDKSGLPSDRFSAERTGGSVSTLTIQRTQQEDSAVYLCASSRDRGLLGAFFGQGTRLTVV.

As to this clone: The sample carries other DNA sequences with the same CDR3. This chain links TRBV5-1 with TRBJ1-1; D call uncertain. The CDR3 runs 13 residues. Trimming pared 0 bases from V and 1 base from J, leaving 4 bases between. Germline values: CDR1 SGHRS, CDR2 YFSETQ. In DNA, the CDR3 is TGCGCCAGCAGCTTGGTCTCGAACACTGAAGCTTTCTTT. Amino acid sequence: CASSLVSNTEAFF.

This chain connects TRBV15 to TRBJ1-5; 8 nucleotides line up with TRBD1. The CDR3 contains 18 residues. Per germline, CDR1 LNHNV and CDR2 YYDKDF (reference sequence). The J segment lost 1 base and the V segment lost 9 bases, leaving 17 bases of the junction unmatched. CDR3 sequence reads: CATGTGQGGRGSNQPQHF. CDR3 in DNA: TGTGCCACTGGGACAGGCCAAGGTGGAAGGGGGAGCAATCAGCCCCAGCATTTT.

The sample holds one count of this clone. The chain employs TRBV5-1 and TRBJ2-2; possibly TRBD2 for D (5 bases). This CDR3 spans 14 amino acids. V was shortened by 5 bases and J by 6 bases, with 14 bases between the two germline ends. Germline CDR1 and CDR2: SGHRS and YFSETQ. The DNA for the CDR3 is TGCGCCAGCAGGGAATCGGGGTCGGCCGGGGAGCTGTTTTTT. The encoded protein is CASRESGSAGELFF.

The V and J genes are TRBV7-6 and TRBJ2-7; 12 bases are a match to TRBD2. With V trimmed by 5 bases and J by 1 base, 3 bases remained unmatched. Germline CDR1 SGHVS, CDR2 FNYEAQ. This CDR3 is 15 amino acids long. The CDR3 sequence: CASSRTSGASYEQYF. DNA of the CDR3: TGTGCCAGCAGCCGGACTAGCGGGGCTTCCTACGAGCAGTACTTC.